This T cell receptor (beta chain) derives from a study of blood T cell repertoires in COVID-19. For the study at large: PBMCs, B-cell-depleted T cells, or T cells provided the cDNA or gDNA that made up the material.

Across under 25 US areas, participants ranged in age from roughly 18 to 95 years. Cohort 3 recovered donors had two negative PCRs, clearance, or symptom resolution. The method was immunoSEQ multiplex PCR; TCRdb's version includes in-frame clones alone and lacks a portion of them. The table shows 350,000 to 400,000 clones, with 85% to 90% occurring only once. Germline CDR1 MNHEY, CDR2 SVGAGI. The CDR3 loop spans 14 amino acids. V lost 2 bases and J lost 1, with 5 bases in between. The specimen was PBMCs or T cells enriched from blood (not recorded which). This sequence was found in a man younger than 35 who had recovered from COVID-19. The V call is TRBV6-5, the J call TRBJ2-2; D may be TRBD2 (5 bases). CDR3: CASSYGGNTGELFF. CDR3 nucleotides: TGTGCCAGCAGTTACGGAGGGAACACCGGGGAGCTGTTTTTT.